Given below is one TCR beta chain in context. V lost 5 bases and J lost 3, with 7 bases in between. This CDR3 has 11 amino acids. The germline CDR1 and CDR2 sequences are GTSNPN and SVGIG (reference sequence). Tumor or blood genomic DNA was sequenced, with inputs of roughly 550 ng to 6,500 ng. Profiling relied on immunoSEQ multiplex PCR, and the TCRdb table lists in-frame clones only, not all of them. The data contain tens of thousands of clones, approximately 74% of them singletons. This specimen belongs to a study of T cells in tumors after PD-1 blockade. Study as a whole: Treatment was either pembrolizumab 200 mg every 3 weeks or cemiplimab 350 mg every 2 weeks. Some patients also took daily vismodegib 150 mg during anti-PD-1 treatment.

The source material was PBMCs, sampled after anti-PD-1 treatment. The TCR sequence derives from a human donor with basal cell carcinoma. The rearrangement uses TRBV30 and TRBJ1-1; D uncertain. The CDR3 DNA follows: TGTGCCTGGGATAGTTACACTGAAGCTTTCTTT. This translates into CAWDSYTEAFF.